This T cell receptor beta chain appears in the sequencing data of a study of blood T cells in healthy people across ages. V shed 4 bases, J shed 5 bases, and the junction held 11 bases outside the gene matches. Germline values: CDR1 LGHDT, CDR2 YNNKEL (reference sequence). There are 15 residues in the CDR3. Together with a sample-barcoded 5' primer, a J-beta primer mix was included in a second PCR lasting roughly 6 to 12 cycles. In TCRdb, the 5' RACE reads were re-called with MiXCR into one record per CDR3 protein. The table records roughly 1,500,000 distinct CDR3 sequences, 30% to 40% of them present only once. Only a few counts were recorded for this clonotype.

Sequencing input: blood. J is TRBJ2-7 and V is TRBV3-1; 7 bases match TRBD2. The clonotype was recovered from a woman younger than 45 in good health. The CDR3, as DNA: TGTGCCAGCAGCCCTGGGATCCTCAGCGGGAACGAGCAGTACTTC. It specifies CASSPGILSGNEQYF.